One sample yielded the 31 T cell receptor beta chains listed below, sequenced in a study of T cell repertoires in cytomegalovirus infection. TCRdb analysed the reads with MiXCR anew, one entry per CDR3 protein. The sample contains some 77,000 distinct CDR3 sequences, 3.5% to 4.5% of which appear only once. Source material: PBMCs. The receptors come from a human donor in good health (CMV status not recorded). Some clones in this sample may be carry-over from other donors' samples.

The table lists this clonotype with many counts. The chain links TRBV7-9 to TRBJ2-7; no clear D. Trimming cost V 5 bases and J 9 bases, with 11 bases left between them. Germline assignment: CDR1 SEHNR and CDR2 FQNEAQ (reference sequence). The CDR3 is 11 amino acids. CDR3 amino acids: CASSLRGWQYF. The CDR3 DNA sequence: TGTGCCAGCAGCCTCCGTGGATGGCAGTACTTC.

This clonotype appeared many times. The chain couples TRBV7-2 to TRBJ1-5; D unclear. Germline V gene lookup returns CDR1 SGHTA and CDR2 FQGNSA. The CDR3 is 15 amino acids. V lost 3 bases, J lost 1 base, and 10 bases lay in between. CDR3 DNA sequence: TGTGCCAGCAGCTTCAGATCAGGCAGCAATCAGCCCCAGCATTTT. Translating it yields CASSFRSGSNQPQHF.

This clonotype showed up many times. The chain carries TRBV7-2 and TRBJ2-5, with a possible D match to TRBD1 (6 bases). CDR1 and CDR2 (germline): SGHTA, FQGNSA. This CDR3 has 14 amino acids. V gave up 2 bases and J gave up 4 bases, with 11 bases separating them. CDR3 protein: CASSLWARGETQYF. CDR3 nucleotide sequence: TGTGCCAGCAGCTTATGGGCCAGGGGAGAGACCCAGTACTTC.

This clonotype has at least ten counts. J is TRBJ2-7 and V is TRBV6-1; the D is unclear. This CDR3 is 13 amino acids long. Trimming shortened V by 4 bases and J by 6 bases, and 13 bases separated the two germline ends. Per germline, CDR1 MNHNS and CDR2 SASEGT. In DNA, the CDR3 is TGTGCCAGCAGTGCCCAGACGGAAACCGAGCAGTACTTC. Translating it yields CASSAQTETEQYF.

This clonotype was detected ten times or more. This chain uses TRBV4-2 with TRBJ1-3, with D tentatively TRBD1 (5 bases). V was shortened by 0 bases and J by 1 base, with 13 bases between the two germline ends. This CDR3 has 17 amino acids. From germline, CDR1 is LGHNA and CDR2 YNFKEQ. DNA of the CDR3: TGTGCCAGCAGCCAAGATTTGGGGGAATCATCTGGAAACACCATATATTTT. Residues: CASSQDLGESSGNTIYF.

This clonotype was recorded many times. J is TRBJ2-1 and V is TRBV10-3; TRBD2 aligns across 7 bases. This CDR3 contains 15 residues. Trimming cost V 6 bases and J 0 bases; bases outside gene matches: 5. In germline, CDR1 is ENHRY, CDR2 SYGVKD. The CDR3 sequence is CAISLSGGSYNEQFF. The CDR3 nucleotides are TGTGCCATCAGCCTGTCGGGGGGCTCCTACAATGAGCAGTTCTTC.

This clonotype was counted ten times or more. The chain joins TRBV10-3 to TRBJ1-5, with a possible D match to TRBD1 (6 bases). The CDR3 runs to 14 residues. Per the germline V gene, CDR1 is ENHRY and CDR2 is SYGVKD. Trimming left V 0 bases short and J 5 bases short, with 8 bases between. CDR3 loop: CAISESRGDQPQHF. In DNA, the CDR3 is TGTGCCATCAGTGAGTCAAGGGGGGATCAGCCCCAGCATTTT.

At least ten counts were recorded for this clonotype. V gene TRBV11-2 combines with J gene TRBJ2-7; TRBD2 might be the D (6 bases). This CDR3 has 13 amino acids. V was clipped by 4 bases and J by 9 bases, with 16 bases between them. Germline CDR1 reads SGHAT; CDR2 reads FQNNGV. CDR3 DNA sequence: TGTGCCAGCAGCTCCCTCTCTAGCGCTGGGCAGTACTTC. It yields the protein CASSSLSSAGQYF.

This clonotype was seen repeatedly, ten times or more. J is TRBJ1-5 and V is TRBV10-3; 8 bases fit TRBD1. Germline CDR1 ENHRY, CDR2 SYGVKD. The ends lost 10 bases at V and 1 base at J; junction bases unmatched: 9. The CDR3 contains 15 residues. The CDR3 sequence: CATRDGQGSNQPQHF. The DNA of the CDR3 is TGTGCCACGCGCGACGGACAGGGAAGCAATCAGCCCCAGCATTTT.

This clonotype was counted many times. The CDR3 protein is CATSDFGGGAYNEQFF. For the CDR3, the DNA is TGTGCCACCAGTGATTTTGGCGGGGGGGCCTACAATGAGCAGTTCTTC. The chain recombines TRBV24-1 with TRBJ2-1; 9 positions match TRBD2. CDR3 length: 16 amino acids. Looked up from germline, CDR1 is KGHDR and CDR2 is SFDVKD. Trimming removed 1 base from V and 2 bases from J; junction bases left unmatched: 2.

This clonotype was seen repeatedly, ten times or more. The chain is built from TRBV20-1 and TRBJ1-1; D unclear. V lost 5 bases, J lost 10 bases, and 11 bases lay in between. The CDR3 runs 10 residues. Germline lookup yields CDR1 DFQATT and CDR2 SNEGSKA (reference sequence). The CDR3 DNA reads TGCAGTGCTCCCGACCCCACAGCTTTCTTT. Translating it yields CSAPDPTAFF.

This clonotype occurred many times. V usage is TRBV6-2 or TRBV6-3 and J usage is TRBJ1-4, with a weak D call TRBD1 (6 bases). V gave up 7 bases and J gave up 5 bases, with 11 bases separating them. CDR1 is MNHEY and CDR2 is SVGEGT in the germline V gene. The CDR3 spans 13 residues. Here the CDR3 DNA reads TGTGCCAGCACCGGGACAAGCAATGAAAAACTGTTTTTT. This translates into CASTGTSNEKLFF.

This clonotype was counted ten times or more. The CDR3 DNA sequence: TGTGCCAGCAGTTTAAAAGTCCTAGCGGGGGACTCCTACAATGAGCAGTTCTTC. This encodes CASSLKVLAGDSYNEQFF. The chain recombines TRBV12-3 or TRBV12-4 with TRBJ2-1; the match to TRBD2 covers 10 bases. The length of the CDR3 is 18 residues. V dropped 2 bases and J dropped 0; count of bases not matched to a gene: 7.

The table lists this clonotype with many counts. The chain uses TRBV10-3 and TRBJ2-1, with 15 positions matching TRBD2. Trimming cost V 7 bases and J 9 bases; bases outside gene matches: 4. This CDR3 has 14 residues. Germline V gene data show CDR1 as ENHRY and CDR2 as SYGVKD. The CDR3 DNA reads TGTGCCATCACCAGGACTAGCGGGGGGGCTGAGCAGTTCTTC. Protein: CAITRTSGGAEQFF.

The chain employs TRBV20-1 and TRBJ2-3, with 10 bases that match TRBD2. The J segment lost 1 base and the V segment lost 0 bases, leaving 1 base of the junction unmatched. CDR3 size: 15 residues. Germline CDR1 DFQATT, CDR2 SNEGSKA (reference sequence). The CDR3 DNA reads as TGCAGTGCTAGAGACGGGACTAGCGGCACAGATACGCAGTATTTT. Protein product: CSARDGTSGTDTQYF.

This clonotype was counted many times. The gene calls are TRBV2 and TRBJ1-6; D uncertain. Germline CDR1 reads SNHLY; CDR2 reads FYNNEI. V was trimmed by 8 bases and J by 4 bases, leaving 12 bases between them. This CDR3 is 14 amino acids long. The CDR3 DNA follows: TGTGCCAGCGGGTTGGATGCGTATAATTCACCCCTCCACTTT. Translation gives CASGLDAYNSPLHF.

This clonotype was observed many times. The genes are TRBV11-2 and TRBJ1-3; the D gene is possibly TRBD1 (6 bases). The germline CDR1 and CDR2 sequences are SGHAT and FQNNGV. Deletions cut 5 bases from V and 1 base from J, with 15 bases between. The CDR3 is made up of 16 amino acids. The CDR3 region has the DNA TGTGCCAGCAGCCCGGTGCGAGGGGGATCTGGAAACACCATATATTTT. Translation gives CASSPVRGGSGNTIYF. The full variable domain, in which reference TRBV11-2 and TRBJ1-3 provide the parts outside the CDR3, is EAGVAQSPRYKIIEKRQSVAFWCNPISGHATLYWYQQILGQGPKLLIQFQNNGVVDDSQLPKDRFSAERLKGVDSTLKIQPAKLEDSAVYLCASSPVRGGSGNTIYFGEGSWLTVV.

This clonotype was observed at least ten times. V is TRBV25-1 and J is TRBJ2-2; TRBD1 matches at 9 bases. V lost 3 bases, J lost 3 bases, and 2 bases stayed unmatched. CDR1 and CDR2 (germline): MGHDK, SYGVNS. The CDR3 has 15 residues. The CDR3 protein is CASSDGDRDTGELFF. CDR3 nucleotide sequence: TGTGCCAGCAGTGATGGGGACAGGGACACCGGGGAGCTGTTTTTT.

This clonotype was found many times. This chain uses TRBV18 with TRBJ1-1; TRBD1 is a possible D gene (5 bases). The CDR3 runs 15 residues. The V end lost 1 base, the J end lost 3 bases, and 12 bases lay between the germline ends. Germline CDR1 reads KGHSH; CDR2 reads LQKENI. The CDR3 DNA follows: TGTGCCAGCTCACCACGTCCAGGGCGTGACACTGAAGCTTTCTTT. It codes for CASSPRPGRDTEAFF.

This clonotype has at least ten counts. The CDR3 loop is CASSYTGANVLTF. CDR3 in DNA: TGTGCCAGCAGTTACACTGGGGCCAACGTCCTGACTTTC. The chain couples TRBV6-5 to TRBJ2-6; D remains unclear. The CDR3 is 13 amino acids. Per germline, CDR1 MNHEY and CDR2 SVGAGI. Trimming cost V 2 bases and J 2 bases, with 1 base left between them.

In this sample, this clonotype turned up many times. The V gene is TRBV25-1, the J gene TRBJ1-4; possibly TRBD1 for D (5 bases). The germline V gene has CDR1 MGHDK and CDR2 SYGVNS. V was cut by 6 bases and J by 3 bases, with 14 bases left in between. The CDR3 extends over 15 amino acids. CDR3 loop: CASSRHGGANEKLFF. The CDR3 DNA is TGTGCCAGCAGCCGGCATGGGGGGGCTAATGAAAAACTGTTTTTT. The variable domain in full, completed from reference TRBV25-1 and TRBJ1-4, reads EADIYQTPRYLVIGTGKKITLECSQTMGHDKMYWYQQDPGMELHLIHYSYGVNSTEKGDLSSESTVSRIRTEHFPLTLESARPSHTSQYLCASSRHGGANEKLFFGSGTQLSVL.

This clonotype was counted at least ten times. This sequence joins TRBV7-2 and TRBJ2-3, with 8 bases aligning to TRBD1. The trim removed 5 bases at V and 4 bases at J, leaving 2 bases unmatched. This CDR3 is 13 amino acids long. Germline V gene lookup returns CDR1 SGHTA and CDR2 FQGNSA. The CDR3 protein is CASSGQGSDTQYF. DNA of the CDR3: TGTGCCAGCAGCGGACAGGGTTCAGATACGCAGTATTTT.

The chain employs TRBV7-9 and TRBJ1-2; the D is unclear. Deletions cut 4 bases from V and 3 bases from J, with 15 bases between. Per germline, CDR1 SEHNR and CDR2 FQNEAQ (reference sequence). This CDR3 has 15 amino acids. The CDR3 sequence: CASSSPGLLDYGYTF. In DNA form, the CDR3 reads TGTGCCAGCAGCTCTCCCGGGCTTTTGGACTATGGCTACACCTTC.

This clonotype has ten or more counts. V is TRBV6-6 and J is TRBJ1-1, with TRBD1 matching 9 bases. The V gene's germline CDR1 is MNHNY and CDR2 SVGAGI (reference sequence). This CDR3 region has 15 residues. The V and J ends lost 4 bases and 4 bases, in that order; junction bases with no gene match: 7. The chain's CDR3 is CASSLQGARSTEAFF. The CDR3, as DNA: TGTGCCAGCAGTTTACAGGGGGCGCGGTCCACTGAAGCTTTCTTT.

This clonotype was counted ten times or more. The V gene is TRBV27, the J gene TRBJ1-1, with D unresolved. The V end was cut by 5 bases, the J end by 6 bases, with 13 bases between. Looked up from germline, CDR1 is MNHEY and CDR2 is SMNVEV (reference sequence). The CDR3 spans 13 residues. CDR3 loop: CASSPALGAEAFF. The CDR3 DNA sequence: TGTGCCAGCAGTCCAGCATTGGGCGCTGAAGCTTTCTTT.

This clonotype showed up many times. This chain joins TRBV11-2 and TRBJ1-2; tentatively, D is TRBD1 (6 bases). CDR3 length: 17 residues. V was pared by 1 base and J by 5 bases, with 20 bases between. Germline CDR1 and CDR2: SGHAT and FQNNGV. CDR3 DNA sequence: TGTGCCAGCAGCTTAGTTGGGGCAGGGGCGCGCGTGTATGGCTACACCTTC. Its translation is CASSLVGAGARVYGYTF.

This clonotype was seen at least ten times. This chain links TRBV12-3 or TRBV12-4 with TRBJ1-3; D gene ambiguous. Trimming took 6 bases from V and 0 from J, leaving 0 bases between them. There are 11 residues in the CDR3. The CDR3 DNA follows: TGTGCCAGCAGCTCTGGAAACACCATATATTTT. Encoded protein: CASSSGNTIYF.

This clonotype was seen at least ten times. This chain joins TRBV7-2 and TRBJ2-3, with 8 bases lining up with TRBD2. The J segment lost 12 bases and the V segment lost 5 bases, leaving 13 bases of the junction unmatched. The V gene's germline CDR1 is SGHTA and CDR2 FQGNSA. The CDR3 has 14 residues. The CDR3 spells CASSAVGRGVFQYF. As DNA, the CDR3 is TGTGCCAGCAGCGCCGTGGGGCGGGGGGTCTTTCAGTATTTT.

This clonotype has at least ten counts. The chain uses TRBV6-2 or TRBV6-3 and TRBJ2-3; 9 bases line up with TRBD1. The V and J ends lost 4 bases and 3 bases, in that order; junction bases with no gene match: 5. The CDR3 runs to 15 residues. Germline CDR1 is MNHEY and CDR2 is SVGEGT. The CDR3 loop reads CASSSPDRGTDTQYF. CDR3 DNA: TGTGCCAGCAGTTCTCCGGACAGGGGAACAGATACGCAGTATTTT.

This clonotype was recorded many times. This chain uses TRBV7-9 with TRBJ2-6; D remains unclear. V lost 3 bases, J lost 0 bases, and 6 bases lay in between. Germline assignment: CDR1 SEHNR and CDR2 FQNEAQ (reference sequence). The CDR3 has 15 amino acids. The CDR3 nucleotides read TGTGCCAGCAGCTTCGTGGGCTCTGGGGCCAACGTCCTGACTTTC. The encoded protein is CASSFVGSGANVLTF.

The sample holds many counts of this clonotype. The junction does not match germline at one end; this may be a read error. The chain carries TRBV5-3 and TRBJ2-6, with D possibly being TRBD1 (5 bases). TRBV5-3 is known as an ORF, though its function is uncertain. The CDR3 runs to 16 residues. This chain's CDR3 is CASSLASGTGANVLTF. The CDR3 DNA follows: TGTGCCAGCAGCTTGGCGTCAGGGACTGGGGCCAACGTCCTGACTTTC.